Listed below are T cell receptor beta chains from one sample, sequenced in a study of cytomegalovirus exposure and HLA in healthy donors. Clones were read by immunoSEQ multiplex PCR, and TCRdb kept only the in-frame ones, dropping some. The sample shows fewer than 100,000 clones, 76% of them seen only once. The specimen sequenced was PBMCs. The origin of the receptors is a man in his forties in good health and CMV-seronegative. The CDR3 runs from the conserved cysteine through the conserved F or W. D genes are given only for firm matches. Size is omitted from some rows. Given values are once, few, many or a class for expanded clones.

TRBJ2-5 | - | TRBV2 | few | TGTGCCAGCAGTGTACAGCGGCAAGAGACCCAGTACTTC | CASSVQRQETQYF
TRBJ1-1 | - | TRBV28 | once | TGTGCCAGCAGTATCCGACAGGATGGCACTGAAGCTTTCTTT | CASSIRQDGTEAFF
TRBJ2-1 | TRBD2 | TRBV27 | - | TGTGCCAGCAGCCCCCTCGGCGGGAGTCTAAATGAGCAGTTCTTC | CASSPLGGSLNEQFF
TRBJ2-5 | TRBD1 | TRBV11-2 | - | TGTGCCAGCAGCCGACAGGGGTGGGAGACCCAGTACTTC | CASSRQGWETQYF
TRBJ2-3 | TRBD2 | TRBV4-1 | - | TGCGCCAGCAGCCAAGGGGCGGGAGGGAGCACAGATACGCAGTATTTT | CASSQGAGGSTDTQYF
TRBJ2-3 | TRBD1 | TRBV19 | - | TGTGCCAGTACCGGACAGGGGCGCACAGATACGCAGTATTTT | CASTGQGRTDTQYF
TRBJ2-7 | - | TRBV19 | - | TGTGCCAGTAGTATAGCCGGGACTGGGACCTACGAGCAGTACTTC | CASSIAGTGTYEQYF
TRBJ2-3 | TRBD2 | TRBV7-3 | - | TGTGCCAGCAGCCCGGGACTAGCAACAGATACGCAGTATTTT | CASSPGLATDTQYF
TRBJ2-7 | - | TRBV5-4 | - | TGTGCCAGCAGCTTGGAGACATCCTACGAGCAGTACTTC | CASSLETSYEQYF
TRBJ1-2 | TRBD1 | TRBV19 | - | TGTGCCAGTATTCCAAGAGAGGACAGGGTCGGCGGCTACACCTTC | CASIPREDRVGGYTF
TRBJ2-3 | TRBD1 | TRBV5-1 | - | TGCGCCAGCAGCCGAACAGGGGTCGGGACAGATACGCAGTATTTT | CASSRTGVGTDTQYF
TRBJ2-7 | - | TRBV2 | - | TGTGCCATTACCCGTGCGGGTTCAGGCGAGCAGTACTTC | CAITRAGSGEQYF
TRBJ2-2 | - | TRBV19 | - | TGTGCCAGTACCTCAGGACGGAGGTCAAACACCGGGGAGCTGTTTTTT | CASTSGRRSNTGELFF
TRBJ1-4 | TRBD1 | TRBV30 | - | TGTGCCTGGAGGGACAGGGGAGGGTTTCGGAAACTGTTTTTT | CAWRDRGGFRKLFF
TRBJ1-2 | - | TRBV11-2 | - | TGTGCCAGCAGTCCATTCAGGGTTGGCGGTGGCTACACCTTC | CASSPFRVGGGYTF
TRBJ2-1 | TRBD1 | TRBV4-3 | - | TGCGCCAGCAGCCAAGTGAGGACAGGGACCGATGAGCAGTTCTTC | CASSQVRTGTDEQFF
TRBJ2-7 | - | TRBV9 | - | TGTGCCAGCAGCGTAGGGCCCGACGATGCGGTTGAGTACTTC | CASSVGPDDAVEYF
TRBJ2-5 | - | TRBV5-5 | - | TGTGCCAGCAGCTTGATTCCAGAACAAGAGACCCAGTACTTC | CASSLIPEQETQYF
TRBJ2-5 | TRBD1 | TRBV19 | - | TGTGCCAGTAGTACACAGGGGGATTCAGAGACCCAGTACTTC | CASSTQGDSETQYF
TRBJ2-1 | - | TRBV9 | - | TGTGCCAGCAGCGTAGCTGGAGGCGTAGTGTTTTCCGATGAGCAGTTCTTC | CASSVAGGVVFSDEQFF
TRBJ1-4 | TRBD1 | TRBV9 | - | TGTGCCAGCAGCGGGATCCGGACAGGGCCTGGGCAATATGAAAAACTGTTTTTT | CASSGIRTGPGQYEKLFF
TRBJ1-1 | TRBD1 | TRBV5-1 | - | TGCGCCAGCAGCTGGGACCCGGGACAGGGCCAAGCTTTCTTT | CASSWDPGQGQAFF
TRBJ2-7 | - | TRBV4-3 | - | TGCGCCAGCAGCCGAGAACACAGCGGTTCCTACGAGCAGTACTTC | CASSREHSGSYEQYF
TRBJ2-5 | - | TRBV5-1 | - | TGCGCCAGCAGCTTGGGTTTTAGCGGCTCAGAATCGGAGACCCAGTACTTC | CASSLGFSGSESETQYF
TRBJ2-1 | TRBD2 | TRBV5-6 | - | TGTGCCAGCAGCTTCCGGGAGGGCCTGCTCCTGCAGTTCTTC | CASSFREGLLLQFF
TRBJ2-7 | TRBD2 | TRBV6-5 | - | TGTGCCAGCAGTTACTCCCTTCAAGCGGGAGAATATGAGCAGTACTTC | CASSYSLQAGEYEQYF
TRBJ1-1 | - | TRBV7-9 | - | TGTTCCAGCAGCTTAGGAGGGTTTTCTGAAGCTTTCTTT | CSSSLGGFSEAFF
TRBJ1-6 | - | TRBV2 | few | TGTGCCAGCAACACAGGGAGCTCCTATAATTCACCCCTCCACTTT | CASNTGSSYNSPLHF
TRBJ1-2 | TRBD1 | TRBV5-4 | - | TGTGCCAGCAGCTCCGGACAGGGGGACTATGGCTACACCTTC | CASSSGQGDYGYTF
TRBJ2-5 | TRBD2 | TRBV4-2 | - | TGTGCCAGCAGCCGGGAGAGGATAGGAGCGGGAATACAAGAGACCCAGTACTTC | CASSRERIGAGIQETQYF
TRBJ2-3 | TRBD1 | TRBV30 | - | TGTGCCTGGGGACAGGGGGGCACAGATACGCAGTATTTT | CAWGQGGTDTQYF
TRBJ2-1 | - | TRBV7-2 | few | TGTGCCAGCAGCTTGAGCAGGGCCGATGAGCAGTTCTTC | CASSLSRADEQFF
TRBJ1-5 | - | TRBV9 | - | TGTGCCAGCAGCGAAAGGACAGAGAATCAGCCCCAGCATTTT | CASSERTENQPQHF
TRBJ2-2 | TRBD1 | TRBV9 | - | TGTGCCAGCAGCCTTCACGGGACAGGGGGCACCGGGGAGCTGTTTTTT | CASSLHGTGGTGELFF
TRBJ1-4 | - | TRBV7-2 | - | TGTGCCAGCAGCTTAGCGCTAGCGCCGACGTCCACAACTAATGAAAAACTGTTTTTT | CASSLALAPTSTTNEKLFF
TRBJ2-7 | - | TRBV19 | - | TGTGCCAGTAGTATAAGGTGGCAACGCTTCCACCAGGGCGAGCAGTACTTC | CASSIRWQRFHQGEQYF
TRBJ2-2 | - | TRBV11-2 | once | TGTGCCAGCAGCCCCCGATCGGGGACCGGGGAGCTGTTTTTT | CASSPRSGTGELFF
TRBJ2-3 | TRBD1 | TRBV29-1 | - | TGCAGCGGACGACAGGGGGCCGCAGATACGCAGTATTTT | CSGRQGAADTQYF
TRBJ2-5 | - | TRBV5-4 | few | TGTGCCAGCAGCTTGGCCTGGAGGGGACTCGGGGAGACCCAGTACTTC | CASSLAWRGLGETQYF
TRBJ2-2 | - | TRBV7-7 | - | TGTGCCAGCAGCACAGGGACCACCGGGGAGCTGTTTTTT | CASSTGTTGELFF
TRBJ1-3 | - | TRBV6-1 | - | TGTGCCAGCAGTGGGACATCGGTAAACACCATATATTTT | CASSGTSVNTIYF